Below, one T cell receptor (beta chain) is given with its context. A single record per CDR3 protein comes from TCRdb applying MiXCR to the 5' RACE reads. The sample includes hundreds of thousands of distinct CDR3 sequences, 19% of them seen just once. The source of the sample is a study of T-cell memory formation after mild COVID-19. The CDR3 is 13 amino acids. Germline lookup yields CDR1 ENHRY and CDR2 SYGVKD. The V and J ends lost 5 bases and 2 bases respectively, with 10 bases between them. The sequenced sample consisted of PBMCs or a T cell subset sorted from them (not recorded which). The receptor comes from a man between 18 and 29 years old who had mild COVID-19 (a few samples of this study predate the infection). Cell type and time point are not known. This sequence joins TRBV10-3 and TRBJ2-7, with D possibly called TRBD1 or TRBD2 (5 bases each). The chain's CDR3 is CAISRDRAYEQYF. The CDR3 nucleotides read TGTGCCATCAGTCGGGACCGGGCCTACGAGCAGTACTTC.